This TCR beta chain emerged from a study of control samples from healthy donors and cancer patients. This clone was detected only a few times. Sequencing was performed with immunoSEQ multiplex PCR; in TCRdb, only in-frame clones are kept and a portion is missing. The sample shows around 110,000 clones, around 89% of them seen only once. Germline values: CDR1 SQVTM, CDR2 ANQGSEA. With 0 bases removed from V and 5 bases from J, the gap between germline ends came to 11 bases. The CDR3 runs to 13 residues. J is TRBJ2-7 and V is TRBV29-1; maybe TRBD1 (5 bases). What was sequenced was PBMCs. This TCR derives from a woman aged 45 to 65 with colorectal cancer. The CDR3 here is CSVEDLDSNEQYF. The CDR3 DNA follows: TGCAGCGTTGAAGATCTTGACAGCAACGAGCAGTACTTC.